The next 24 T cell receptor beta chains were all read from a single sample in a study of cytomegalovirus exposure and HLA in healthy donors. The PCR employed 60 Vbeta primers together with 13 Jbeta primers. The method was immunoSEQ multiplex PCR; TCRdb's version includes in-frame clones alone and lacks a portion of them. The data contain under 150,000 clones, 76% of them singletons. The sequenced material came from PBMCs. These receptors were collected from a man in his late teens or twenties in good health and CMV-seronegative.

V usage is TRBV10-2 and J usage is TRBJ1-5; D ambiguous. Deletions cut 5 bases from V and 15 bases from J, with 11 bases between. CDR3 length: 10 amino acids. CDR1 WSHSY and CDR2 SAAADI come from the germline V gene. DNA of the CDR3: TGCGCCAGCAGTTTGCGGGATCGGCATTTT. Translating gives CASSLRDRHF.

This chain uses TRBV6-1 with TRBJ2-7, with 8 bases identical to TRBD1. This CDR3 is 14 amino acids long. With V trimmed by 6 bases and J by 0 bases, 4 bases remained unmatched. Germline CDR1 and CDR2: MNHNS and SASEGT. In DNA form, the CDR3 reads TGTGCCAGCAGCAGGACAGGGCACTCCTACGAGCAGTACTTC. The encoded protein is CASSRTGHSYEQYF.

This clone was recorded a few times. The chain uses TRBV30 and TRBJ2-5; TRBD1 aligns across 7 bases. The length of the CDR3 is 14 residues. Germline V lookup: CDR1 GTSNPN, CDR2 SVGIG (reference sequence). V shed 1 base, J shed 2 bases, and the junction held 4 bases outside the gene matches. CDR3 DNA: TGTGCCTGGAGTGCCAGGGGGATGCAAGAGACCCAGTACTTC. It specifies CAWSARGMQETQYF.

The chain joins TRBV28 to TRBJ2-7; 9 nucleotides agree with TRBD1. V gave up 7 bases and J gave up 4 bases; unmatched junction bases: 5. This CDR3 region has 13 residues. Germline V gene data show CDR1 as MDHEN and CDR2 as SYDVKM. The CDR3 region is CASTTGGWYEQYF. CDR3 DNA sequence: TGTGCCAGCACTACAGGGGGCTGGTACGAGCAGTACTTC.

The genes are TRBV30 and TRBJ2-7; TRBD1 matches 9 bases. V shed 2 bases, J shed 3 bases, and the junction held 8 bases outside the gene matches. The CDR3 has 15 amino acids. The germline gives CDR1 GTSNPN, CDR2 SVGIG (reference sequence). The CDR3 region has the DNA TGTGCCTGGAGTCCTTGGACAGGGGAATTCTACGAGCAGTACTTC. Encoded protein: CAWSPWTGEFYEQYF.

The chain joins TRBV29-1 to TRBJ1-1, with D maybe TRBD1 (6 bases). In germline, CDR1 is SQVTM, CDR2 ANQGSEA. CDR3 length: 13 residues. Trimming removed 5 bases at V and 0 bases at J, with 10 bases between. The CDR3 region has the DNA TGCAGCGTTTCCGACAGGTTGAACACTGAAGCTTTCTTT. Its translation: CSVSDRLNTEAFF.

The chain carries TRBV5-1 and TRBJ1-4; D unclear. Germline CDR1 reads SGHRS; CDR2 reads YFSETQ. The CDR3 is 14 amino acids. V gave up 5 bases and J gave up 7 bases, with 15 bases separating them. The CDR3 nucleotides read TGCGCCAGCAGGGAGGCCGCGGCGGGTGAAAAACTGTTTTTT. Translation gives CASREAAAGEKLFF.

This chain connects TRBV27 to TRBJ2-1; D might be TRBD2 (5 bases). V was clipped by 5 bases and J by 0 bases, with 11 bases between them. The CDR3 has 15 residues. The germline V gene has CDR1 MNHEY and CDR2 SMNVEV (reference sequence). CDR3 in amino acids: CASSLRTVSYNEQFF. The CDR3, as DNA: TGTGCCAGCAGTCTCCGGACTGTCTCCTACAATGAGCAGTTCTTC.

This rearrangement joins TRBV5-1 to TRBJ2-1; 7 nucleotides agree with TRBD1. Germline loops: CDR1 SGHRS, CDR2 YFSETQ. The ends lost 0 bases at V and 1 base at J; junction bases unmatched: 1. This CDR3 has 15 residues. The CDR3 coding sequence is TGCGCCAGCAGCTTGGCGGGACAGTCCTACAATGAGCAGTTCTTC. Its protein product is CASSLAGQSYNEQFF.

The gene calls are TRBV18 and TRBJ2-5; D is possibly TRBD1 (5 bases). Germline V lookup: CDR1 KGHSH, CDR2 LQKENI. This CDR3 region has 13 residues. The V and J ends lost 1 base and 5 bases respectively, with 8 bases between them. The chain's CDR3 is CASSPQGWETQYF. The CDR3, as DNA: TGTGCCAGCTCACCACAGGGGTGGGAGACCCAGTACTTC.

V usage is TRBV19 and J usage is TRBJ1-5; D is uncertain. This CDR3 has 13 amino acids. Looked up from germline, CDR1 is LNHDA and CDR2 is SQIVND (reference sequence). With 7 bases removed from V and 2 bases from J, the gap between germline ends came to 9 bases. The CDR3, as DNA: TGTGCCAGTAAAGTGGCAGGCAATCAGCCCCAGCATTTT. Its translation: CASKVAGNQPQHF.

This chain links TRBV9 with TRBJ1-2, with 11 nucleotides matching TRBD1. V lost 0 bases to trimming and J lost 4 bases; unmatched junction nucleotides: 11. The germline V gene has CDR1 SGDLS and CDR2 YYNGEE. The CDR3 is 18 residues long. This CDR3 is CASSVGGGGQGGTYGYTF. Here the CDR3 DNA reads TGTGCCAGCAGCGTAGGAGGCGGGGGACAGGGGGGAACCTATGGCTACACCTTC.

The chain has TRBV19 and TRBJ1-1; 7 nucleotides align to TRBD1. The junction had 11 bases not matched to a gene; V was cut back by 5 bases and J by 11 bases. CDR1 and CDR2 from the germline V gene are LNHDA and SQIVND (reference sequence). The CDR3 totals 13 residues. CDR3 DNA sequence: TGTGCCAGTAGTCTCGGGACAGCCTTTAAGGCTTTCTTT. Its protein product is CASSLGTAFKAFF.

V and J are TRBV7-9 and TRBJ2-3; D perhaps matches TRBD1 (5 bases). Germline values: CDR1 SEHNR, CDR2 FQNEAQ (reference sequence). This CDR3 has 14 residues. V dropped 1 base and J dropped 4 bases, with 9 bases sitting between them. CDR3 DNA sequence: TGTGCCAGCAGCTTAGGCCCAGGGCCAGATACGCAGTATTTT. This encodes CASSLGPGPDTQYF.

This clone came up a few times. The CDR3 region has the DNA TGTGCCAGCAGCTTAGGTCCGTCAGGGGGTCTCACTGAAGCTTTCTTT. Protein sequence: CASSLGPSGGLTEAFF. The V call is TRBV7-8, the J call TRBJ1-1, with TRBD1 matching over 7 bases. V gave up 1 base and J gave up 4 bases; unmatched junction bases: 9. The CDR3 covers 16 residues. Germline V lookup: CDR1 SGHVS, CDR2 FQNEAQ.

This sequence joins TRBV2 and TRBJ1-1; no reliable D call. The V end was cut by 8 bases, the J end by 7 bases, with 23 bases between. The germline gives CDR1 SNHLY, CDR2 FYNNEI. The CDR3 is 15 residues long. CDR3 coding DNA: TGTGCCAGCTATCGGGGTCTAGTTGATGGCGTTGAAGCTTTCTTT. Protein product: CASYRGLVDGVEAFF.

The chain joins TRBV6-1 to TRBJ2-7, with TRBD2 matching 10 bases. The V gene end was trimmed by 1 base and the J gene end by 3 bases; junction bases not matched to a gene: 3. The CDR3 covers 15 residues. Germline loops: CDR1 MNHNS, CDR2 SASEGT. CDR3 DNA: TGTGCCAGCAGTGAAGGTCTAGCGGGGGACTACGAGCAGTACTTC. Residues: CASSEGLAGDYEQYF.

V is TRBV15 and J is TRBJ2-7; TRBD1 is a possible D gene (6 bases). Germline V gene lookup returns CDR1 LNHNV and CDR2 YYDKDF (reference sequence). The length of the CDR3 is 14 residues. V lost 0 bases to trimming and J lost 3 bases, with 9 bases between them. The chain's CDR3 is CATSRDQGNYEQYF. Written as DNA, the CDR3 is TGTGCCACCAGCAGAGATCAGGGGAACTACGAGCAGTACTTC.

V is TRBV4-1 and J is TRBJ1-1, with D possibly matching TRBD1 (5 bases). Trimming removed 0 bases from V and 1 base from J, with 6 bases in between. Germline CDR1 and CDR2: MGHRA and YSYEKL. The CDR3 totals 14 residues. The CDR3 loop is CASSQERGNTEAFF. CDR3 coding DNA: TGCGCCAGCAGCCAAGAAAGGGGGAACACTGAAGCTTTCTTT.

This chain uses TRBV15 with TRBJ2-3; TRBD2 matches at 11 bases. Per the germline V gene, CDR1 is LNHNV and CDR2 is YYDKDF (reference sequence). Unmatched junction bases numbered 2, after V lost 3 bases and J lost 0 bases. There are 16 residues in the CDR3. CDR3: CATSRTSGASTDTQYF. In DNA form, the CDR3 reads TGTGCCACCAGCAGGACTAGCGGGGCTAGCACAGATACGCAGTATTTT. Complete variable domain (other parts from reference TRBV15 and TRBJ2-3): DAMVIQNPRYQVTQFGKPVTLSCSQTLNHNVMYWYQQKSSQAPKLLFHYYDKDFNNEADTPDNFQSRRPNTSFCFLDIRSPGLGDTAMYLCATSRTSGASTDTQYFGPGTRLTVL.

This chain connects TRBV7-9 to TRBJ1-4, with TRBD1 as a possible D gene (6 bases). The CDR3 has 14 residues. CDR1 and CDR2 from the germline V gene are SEHNR and FQNEAQ (reference sequence). Between the trimmed V and J ends, which lost 3 bases and 4 bases, there was a span of 9 bases. The CDR3 sequence: CASSLDSNNEKLFF. The DNA of the CDR3 is TGTGCCAGCAGCTTGGACAGTAATAATGAAAAACTGTTTTTT.

This chain uses TRBV7-8 with TRBJ2-2, with 10 bases aligning to TRBD2. The CDR3 has 16 residues. CDR1 SGHVS and CDR2 FQNEAQ come from the germline V gene. The V and J ends lost 2 bases and 5 bases, in that order; junction bases with no gene match: 5. The DNA for the CDR3 is TGTGCCAGCAGCTTACTAGCGGGGGTTCGAACCGGGGAGCTGTTTTTT. It encodes CASSLLAGVRTGELFF.

This chain links TRBV18 with TRBJ1-4; the match to TRBD1 covers 10 bases. This CDR3 is built from 15 residues. Looked up from germline, CDR1 is KGHSH and CDR2 is LQKENI. J lost 5 bases, V lost 6 bases, and 6 bases had no gene match. CDR3 sequence: CASSLRQGANEKLFF. The CDR3 DNA is TGTGCCAGCTCGTTGCGACAGGGGGCAAATGAAAAACTGTTTTTT.

The chain combines TRBV9 with TRBJ1-1, with a tentative D call TRBD1 (5 bases). The CDR3 covers 16 residues. Trimming stripped 0 bases from V and 0 bases from J, with 12 bases between. The germline V gene encodes CDR1 SGDLS and CDR2 YYNGEE. The DNA for the CDR3 is TGTGCCAGCAGCGTAGAAGGGCAGGGCATGAACACTGAAGCTTTCTTT. Protein product: CASSVEGQGMNTEAFF.